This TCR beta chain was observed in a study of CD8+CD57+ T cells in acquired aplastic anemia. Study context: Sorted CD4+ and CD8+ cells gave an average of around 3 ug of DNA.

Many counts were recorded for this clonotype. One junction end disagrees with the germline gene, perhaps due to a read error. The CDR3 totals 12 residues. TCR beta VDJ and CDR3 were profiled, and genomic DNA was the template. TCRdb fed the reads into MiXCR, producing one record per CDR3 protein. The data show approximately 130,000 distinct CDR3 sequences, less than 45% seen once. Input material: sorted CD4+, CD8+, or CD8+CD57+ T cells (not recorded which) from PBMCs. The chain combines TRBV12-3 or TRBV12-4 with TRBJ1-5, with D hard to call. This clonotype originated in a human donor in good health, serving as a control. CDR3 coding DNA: TGTGCCAGCAGTTTTCGCAATCAGCCCCAACATTTT. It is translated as CASSFRNQPQHF.